Below, 27 T cell receptor beta chains from the same sample are listed, as sequenced in a study of control samples from healthy donors and cancer patients (dated by TCRdb to 2018 to 2021). The library relied on the immunoSEQ multiplex PCR assay. Sourced from immuneACCESS, this table was stored by TCRdb with only in-frame sequences that have V and J called. A share of the clones is absent; for the studies checked, an unresolved V gene accounts for under half, and the remainder has no known explanation. This sample holds approximately 60,000 clones; about nine tenths were observed only once. In total, the top ten clones hold approximately 1.2% of the sample. Sequenced: PBMCs. These receptor sequences come from a woman in her fifties or sixties with colorectal cancer.

This clone was found once. J is TRBJ1-6 and V is TRBV6-1, with 11 bases aligning to TRBD1. J was trimmed by 8 bases and V by 0 bases; bases with no gene match: 3. CDR3 size: 16 residues. Germline loops: CDR1 MNHNS, CDR2 SASEGT. CDR3 DNA: TGTGCCAGCAGTGAAGCAATGGGACAGGGGGATTCACCCCTCCACTTT. Amino acid sequence: CASSEAMGQGDSPLHF.

This chain joins TRBV9 and TRBJ1-4, with D unclear. The germline V gene has CDR1 SGDLS and CDR2 YYNGEE. The CDR3 extends over 14 amino acids. The V end lost 2 bases, the J end lost 0 bases, and 5 bases lay between the germline ends. DNA of the CDR3: TGTGCCAGCAGCGTCCAGTCAACTAATGAAAAACTGTTTTTT. Translated: CASSVQSTNEKLFF.

This sequence joins TRBV7-6 and TRBJ1-1, with 8 bases aligning to TRBD1. V dropped 5 bases and J dropped 1; count of bases not matched to a gene: 6. The CDR3 runs 15 residues. Looked up from germline, CDR1 is SGHVS and CDR2 is FNYEAQ. CDR3 sequence: CASSPGTGQNTEAFF. The CDR3 coding sequence is TGTGCCAGCAGCCCAGGGACAGGTCAGAACACTGAAGCTTTCTTT. Together with reference TRBV7-6 and TRBJ1-1, the CDR3 gives the full variable domain: GAGVSQSPRYKVTKRGQDVALRCDPISGHVSLYWYRQALGQGPEFLTYFNYEAQQDKSGLPNDRFSAERPEGSISTLTIQRTEQRDSAMYRCASSPGTGQNTEAFFGQGTRLTVV.

The chain recombines TRBV28 with TRBJ1-1; 7 nucleotides line up with TRBD1. This CDR3 is built from 16 residues. CDR1 is MDHEN, CDR2 SYDVKM, per germline. The junction had 12 bases not matched to a gene; V was cut back by 7 bases and J by 1 base. The CDR3 sequence: CASIPGLGTANTEAFF. CDR3 nucleotide sequence: TGTGCCAGCATTCCGGGTCTGGGGACAGCGAACACTGAAGCTTTCTTT.

This chain connects TRBV7-9 to TRBJ1-1, with D unresolved. Germline V gene lookup returns CDR1 SEHNR and CDR2 FQNEAQ (reference sequence). This CDR3 contains 13 residues. Trimming removed 1 base at V and 0 bases at J, with 3 bases between. In DNA form, the CDR3 reads TGTGCCAGCAGCTTAGAACTGAACACTGAAGCTTTCTTT. This gives the protein CASSLELNTEAFF.

CDR3 loop: CASSPRDRGTYEQYF. CDR3 DNA: TGTGCCAGCTCACCTAGAGACAGGGGCACCTACGAGCAGTACTTC. The gene calls are TRBV18 and TRBJ2-7; TRBD1 agrees at 8 bases. The CDR3 extends over 15 amino acids. CDR1 KGHSH and CDR2 LQKENI come from the germline V gene. The V segment lost 3 bases and the J segment 2 bases; nucleotides outside the gene matches: 6. The variable domain in full, with the rest retrieved from reference TRBV18 and TRBJ2-7, is NAGVMQNPRHLVRRRGQEARLRCSPMKGHSHVYWYRQLPEEGLKFMVYLQKENIIDESGMPKERFSAEFPKEGPSILRIQQVVRGDSAAYFCASSPRDRGTYEQYFGPGTRLTVT.

V usage is TRBV7-8 and J usage is TRBJ2-1, with D unclear. V lost 5 bases, J lost 6 bases, and 11 bases lay in between. CDR1 and CDR2 (germline): SGHVS, FQNEAQ. The CDR3 covers 13 residues. As DNA, the CDR3 is TGTGCCAGCAGCCTTGGACCGGTCAATGAGCAGTTCTTC. It codes for CASSLGPVNEQFF.

In its sample, this clone was seen a few times. CDR3 sequence: CASSLADSNYGYTF. The CDR3, as DNA: TGTGCCAGCAGTTTAGCGGACAGTAACTATGGCTACACCTTC. The chain is built from TRBV27 and TRBJ1-2, with D possibly being TRBD1 (6 bases). The germline V gene has CDR1 MNHEY and CDR2 SMNVEV (reference sequence). This CDR3 is 14 amino acids long. Trimming removed 2 bases from V and 1 base from J, with 8 bases in between.

The chain is built from TRBV3-1 (or the pseudogene TRBV3-2) and TRBJ2-1; 8 bases map to TRBD2. Germline trimming cut 5 bases from V and 9 bases from J; bases unmatched to any gene: 15. From germline, CDR1 is LGHDT and CDR2 YNNKEL (reference sequence). This CDR3 region has 16 residues. The chain's CDR3 is CASSSGPGTSYGEQFF. The CDR3 nucleotides are TGTGCCAGCAGCTCCGGCCCCGGGACTAGTTACGGTGAGCAGTTCTTC.

The J gene is TRBJ1-2, the V gene TRBV28; 7 positions agree with TRBD1. Germline V CDR1 and CDR2: MDHEN, SYDVKM. Trimming cost V 2 bases and J 4 bases; bases outside gene matches: 4. The CDR3 runs to 14 residues. CDR3 nucleotide sequence: TGTGCCAGCAGTTTAGGGACAGAAGGCTATGGCTACACCTTC. Translated: CASSLGTEGYGYTF.

This clone was counted between two and nine times. This chain uses TRBV9 with TRBJ1-2; weak D call: TRBD1 (6 bases). V gave up 5 bases and J gave up 5 bases, with 16 bases separating them. The CDR3 sequence is 14 residues long. Germline V gives CDR1 SGDLS, CDR2 YYNGEE. DNA for the CDR3: TGTGCCAGCAGTAACAGGGTGCAGTTTTATGGCTACACCTTC. Protein product: CASSNRVQFYGYTF.

Worth noting for this clone: The sample has other DNA sequences that encode this CDR3 too. V and J are TRBV5-4 and TRBJ1-6; tentative D call: TRBD1 (6 bases). Trimming left V 0 bases short and J 7 bases short, with 14 bases between. This CDR3 contains 16 residues. CDR1 is SGHNT and CDR2 is YYREEE in the germline V gene (reference sequence). CDR3 in amino acids: CASSLGVGGGNSPLHF. The CDR3 DNA reads TGTGCCAGCAGCTTGGGGGTCGGGGGGGGCAATTCACCCCTCCACTTT. The full variable domain, rest sourced from reference TRBV5-4 and TRBJ1-6, is ETGVTQSPTHLIKTRGQQVTLRCSSQSGHNTVSWYQQALGQGPQFIFQYYREEENGRGNFPPRFSGLQFPNYSSELNVNALELDDSALYLCASSLGVGGGNSPLHFGNGTRLTVT.

The genes are TRBV2 and TRBJ1-1; D not certain. Trimming stripped 2 bases from V and 11 bases from J, with 12 bases between. The V gene's germline CDR1 is SNHLY and CDR2 FYNNEI. This CDR3 is 12 amino acids long. CDR3: CASSESSGFAFF. The CDR3 bases are TGTGCCAGCAGTGAATCGTCGGGGTTTGCTTTCTTT.

The gene calls are TRBV11-2 and TRBJ1-1; unclear D gene. This CDR3 comprises 16 residues. The V end lost 4 bases, the J end lost 3 bases, and 18 bases lay between the germline ends. Germline V lookup: CDR1 SGHAT, CDR2 FQNNGV. CDR3 nucleotide sequence: TGTGCCAGCAGCTCCTGGGGTGGCCAAAAAGACACTGAAGCTTTCTTT. Translation: CASSSWGGQKDTEAFF.

The chain has TRBV6-4 and TRBJ1-3; D is uncertain. CDR3 length equals 18 residues. Germline CDR1 reads MRHNA; CDR2 reads SNTAGT. Deletions cut 2 bases from V and 0 bases from J, with 17 bases between. The CDR3 DNA sequence: TGTGCCAGCAGTGACAAGCAGGTTCAAAATTGCTCTGGAAACACCATATATTTT. It translates to CASSDKQVQNCSGNTIYF.

This clone was observed once. The junction departs from germline at one end; a sequencing error may be responsible. V gene TRBV2 combines with J gene TRBJ1-2; no definite D call. CDR3 length equals 11 residues. Germline CDR1 and CDR2: SNHLY and FYNNEI. The CDR3 DNA reads as TGTGCCAGCTTTCGGTTTAATGGCTACGCCTTC. Encoded protein: CASFRFNGYAF.

J is TRBJ2-1 and V is TRBV5-4, with 7 bases lining up with TRBD1. Germline CDR1 is SGHNT and CDR2 is YYREEE (reference sequence). The CDR3 contains 15 residues. The V and J ends lost 4 bases and 7 bases, in that order; junction bases with no gene match: 11. The CDR3 DNA sequence: TGTGCCAGCAGCCCCACCGGGACAGCGCCTAATGAGCAGTTCTTC. This translates into CASSPTGTAPNEQFF.

The chain is built from TRBV10-3 and TRBJ2-1, with 8 bases lining up with TRBD2. The CDR3 runs 16 residues. V shed 10 bases and J 4 bases; nucleotides not matched to a gene: 15. Germline CDR1 is ENHRY and CDR2 is SYGVKD. CDR3 residues: CASRGGGGRTYNEQFF. CDR3 in DNA: TGTGCCAGCCGTGGGGGGGGCGGGAGGACTTACAATGAGCAGTTCTTC.

This chain joins TRBV19 and TRBJ2-7; 9 bases line up with TRBD2. From germline, CDR1 is LNHDA and CDR2 SQIVND (reference sequence). The CDR3 sequence is 15 residues long. V shed 3 bases, J shed 6 bases, and the junction held 9 bases outside the gene matches. CDR3 in DNA: TGTGCCAGTAGTATTTGGCGGGAGGGCTCCGGCGAGCAGTACTTC. It is translated as CASSIWREGSGEQYF. Variable domain in full (rest from reference TRBV19 and TRBJ2-7): DGGITQSPKYLFRKEGQNVTLSCEQNLNHDAMYWYRQDPGQGLRLIYYSQIVNDFQKGDIAEGYSVSREKKESFPLTVTSAQKNPTAFYLCASSIWREGSGEQYFGPGTRLTVT.

V usage is TRBV9 and J usage is TRBJ2-3; 16 bases fit TRBD2. The germline V gene has CDR1 SGDLS and CDR2 YYNGEE. There are 17 residues in the CDR3. Unmatched junction bases numbered 6, after V lost 3 bases and J lost 5 bases. This chain's CDR3 is CASSAWGLAGGKDTQYF. The CDR3 DNA reads as TGTGCCAGCAGCGCATGGGGACTAGCGGGAGGGAAAGATACGCAGTATTTT.

This rearrangement joins TRBV5-1 to TRBJ1-4; tentatively, D is TRBD1 (5 bases). CDR3 size: 16 residues. Per germline, CDR1 SGHRS and CDR2 YFSETQ. The V and J ends lost 4 bases and 4 bases respectively, with 17 bases between them. The CDR3 DNA reads TGCGCCAGCAGCAAGAAAAGGACGGGACTTAATGAAAAACTGTTTTTT. It codes for CASSKKRTGLNEKLFF.

This chain connects TRBV7-3 to TRBJ2-3; the D call may be TRBD1 or TRBD2 (5 bases each). The ends were cut back, 3 bases at V and 6 bases at J, with 13 bases in the middle. The germline V gene has CDR1 SGHTA and CDR2 FQGTGA. The CDR3 is 14 residues long. The CDR3 region is CASSFGTPGDTQYF. CDR3 in DNA: TGTGCCAGCAGCTTCGGGACGCCCGGCGATACGCAGTATTTT.

The chain is built from TRBV19 and TRBJ1-3; D remains ambiguous. The CDR3 runs 14 residues. In germline, CDR1 is LNHDA, CDR2 SQIVND (reference sequence). Deletions cut 8 bases from V and 0 bases from J, with 11 bases between. CDR3 sequence (DNA): TGTGCCAGTCAAGGATCAAACTCTGGAAACACCATATATTTT. Translation gives CASQGSNSGNTIYF.

This clone was seen once. V and J are TRBV11-2 and TRBJ1-1, with D possibly TRBD1 on 5 matching bases. The ends were cut back, 1 base at V and 4 bases at J, with 13 bases in the middle. Per the germline V gene, CDR1 is SGHAT and CDR2 is FQNNGV. This CDR3 has 15 amino acids. The CDR3 DNA is TGTGCCAGCAGCTTAGGGGTAGGGGAGGCCACTGAAGCTTTCTTT. Its protein is CASSLGVGEATEAFF.

The genes are TRBV6-5 and TRBJ2-7; 10 bases are a match to TRBD2. The CDR3 runs to 15 residues. The trim removed 5 bases at V and 5 bases at J, leaving 9 bases unmatched. Germline CDR1 MNHEY, CDR2 SVGAGI. The CDR3 coding sequence is TGTGCCAGCAGTCTATCTAGCGGGAGTGTCGACGAGCAGTACTTC. Its translation is CASSLSSGSVDEQYF.

The chain links TRBV7-6 to TRBJ2-2, with D perhaps assigned TRBD1 or TRBD2 (5 bases each). The CDR3 totals 17 residues. Germline values: CDR1 SGHVS, CDR2 FNYEAQ. The V end lost 0 bases, the J end lost 5 bases, and 16 bases lay between the germline ends. CDR3 sequence (DNA): TGTGCCAGCAGCTTAGCGACACCAGGGAGTGGAACCGGGGAGCTGTTTTTT. As protein: CASSLATPGSGTGELFF.

The gene calls are TRBV3-1 (or the pseudogene TRBV3-2) and TRBJ2-5, with no clear D. V lost 1 base and J lost 1, with 4 bases in between. This CDR3 is 13 amino acids long. Germline CDR1 and CDR2: LGHDT and YNNKEL (reference sequence). DNA for the CDR3: TGTGCCAGCAGCCAAGGGGCCCAAGAGACCCAGTACTTC. It encodes CASSQGAQETQYF.